Below are 23 T cell receptor beta chains sequenced from a single sample in a study of shared clonotypes between healthy human individuals (dated by TCRdb to the early 2020s). Library preparation was by the immunoSEQ multiplex PCR assay. Not all clones reach the TCRdb copy of this immuneACCESS table, which keeps in-frame sequences only. Checked studies attribute under half of the gap to unresolved V genes and leave the rest unexplained. Counted in this sample were a few hundred thousand clones; roughly 84% of them appeared once. The top ten constitute 15% to 20% of the sample. Sequenced sample: memory CD8+ T cells sorted from blood. In light of the paper, this sample's cell subset or site label describes: CD45RO+ cells pooled with CCR7-negative TemRA cells. These receptor sequences come from a man younger than 35 in good health.

This clone has ten or more counts. Different DNA sequences within this sample yield the same CDR3. The chain uses TRBV27 and TRBJ1-1; D ambiguous. This CDR3 has 13 residues. Between the trimmed V and J ends, which lost 0 bases and 0 bases, there was a span of 2 bases. Per germline, CDR1 MNHEY and CDR2 SMNVEV (reference sequence). The CDR3 loop is CASSLSVNTEAFF. DNA for the CDR3: TGTGCCAGCAGTTTATCAGTGAACACTGAAGCTTTCTTT.

CDR3 in DNA: TGTGCCAGCTCACCAGCTAGCGGGAGACTTAGCACAGATACGCAGTATTTT. Its translation is CASSPASGRLSTDTQYF. This chain links TRBV18 with TRBJ2-3, with 10 bases aligning to TRBD2. Trimming removed 2 bases from V and 0 bases from J; junction bases left unmatched: 5. The CDR3 totals 17 residues. Germline V gives CDR1 KGHSH, CDR2 LQKENI.

On this clone: Other DNA sequences in this sample translate to the same CDR3. The V and J genes are TRBV4-1 and TRBJ2-7; D not resolved. The CDR3 length is 12 residues. The V and J ends lost 3 bases and 3 bases respectively, with 6 bases between them. Germline loops: CDR1 MGHRA, CDR2 YSYEKL. The CDR3 DNA reads TGCGCCAGCAGCCAGGCTGGCTACGAGCAGTACTTC. Amino acids: CASSQAGYEQYF.

V and J are TRBV27 and TRBJ2-7; tentative D call: TRBD2 (6 bases). This CDR3 comprises 11 residues. The germline V and J ends were trimmed by 4 bases and 12 bases, with 13 bases remaining between them. Germline-derived CDR1 and CDR2 are MNHEY and SMNVEV (reference sequence). In nucleotides, the CDR3 is TGTGCCAGCAGTTCTCGGGACTGGGTGTACTTC. Its translation is CASSSRDWVYF.

V and J are TRBV7-9 and TRBJ2-7; TRBD1 agrees at 10 bases. V was pared by 4 bases and J by 6 bases, with 9 bases of the junction left unmatched. This CDR3 contains 15 residues. Germline values: CDR1 SEHNR, CDR2 FQNEAQ (reference sequence). CDR3 in amino acids: CASSSVGQGFSEQYF. The CDR3 nucleotides are TGTGCCAGCAGCTCGGTGGGACAGGGGTTCTCCGAGCAGTACTTC.

This chain joins TRBV28 and TRBJ2-3, with D tentatively TRBD2 (6 bases). V lost 6 bases and J 2 bases, leaving 21 bases between the germline ends. The germline V gene encodes CDR1 MDHEN and CDR2 SYDVKM. CDR3 length: 17 residues. CDR3 residues: CASSQTGPGLSTDTQYF. In DNA form, the CDR3 reads TGTGCCAGCAGCCAGACCGGGCCGGGACTCTCCACAGATACGCAGTATTTT.

The chain links TRBV4-2 to TRBJ1-2; D is unclear. Germline CDR1 reads LGHNA; CDR2 reads YNFKEQ. V was trimmed by 0 bases and J by 0 bases, leaving 11 bases between them. This CDR3 has 16 residues. This CDR3 is CASSQEYQAPNYGYTF. In nucleotides, the CDR3 is TGTGCCAGCAGCCAAGAGTACCAGGCTCCTAACTATGGCTACACCTTC.

About this clone: This same CDR3 is encoded by further DNA sequences in the sample. This chain joins TRBV7-2 and TRBJ2-3, with D perhaps TRBD2 (6 bases). V dropped 2 bases and J dropped 4 bases, with 7 bases sitting between them. CDR3 length: 13 residues. Germline V gene sequence: CDR1 SGHTA, CDR2 FQGNSA. The chain's CDR3 is CASSLSGPDTQYF. The CDR3 DNA follows: TGTGCCAGCAGCTTAAGCGGGCCAGATACGCAGTATTTT.

The V call is TRBV5-8, the J call TRBJ2-7, with D uncertain. The V gene's germline CDR1 is SGHTS and CDR2 YDEGEE. The CDR3 consists of 14 residues. V was cut by 4 bases and J by 3 bases, with 14 bases left in between. The CDR3 spells CASSNGPNRYEQYF. CDR3 DNA sequence: TGTGCCAGCAGCAACGGACCGAACCGCTACGAGCAGTACTTC.

The genes are TRBV6-1 and TRBJ2-7, with unresolved D. Trimming removed 2 bases at V and 3 bases at J, with 5 bases between. The CDR3 has 12 amino acids. CDR1 and CDR2 from the germline V gene are MNHNS and SASEGT. CDR3 residues: CASSEISYEQYF. In nucleotides, the CDR3 is TGTGCCAGCAGTGAAATCAGCTACGAGCAGTACTTC.

J is TRBJ1-1 and V is TRBV7-3; D is unclear. Trimming left V 2 bases short and J 3 bases short, with 13 bases between. This CDR3 comprises 15 residues. Germline assignment: CDR1 SGHTA and CDR2 FQGTGA. CDR3 coding DNA: TGTGCCAGCAGCTTATTATTCGGGGAGGACACTGAAGCTTTCTTT. It yields the protein CASSLLFGEDTEAFF.

Within the sample, this clone is medium-sized. Other DNA sequences from this sample encode an identical CDR3 as well. The chain is built from TRBV5-4 and TRBJ1-2, with D possibly TRBD1 on 5 matching bases. The CDR3 runs 14 residues. CDR1 and CDR2 from the germline V gene are SGHNT and YYREEE (reference sequence). Trimming removed 0 bases at V and 4 bases at J, with 10 bases between. The CDR3 DNA is TGTGCCAGCAGCTTGGTAAGGGGTCTCTATGGCTACACCTTC. Translating it yields CASSLVRGLYGYTF.

The rearrangement uses TRBV27 and TRBJ2-1; the match to TRBD2 covers 10 bases. Germline CDR1 is MNHEY and CDR2 is SMNVEV (reference sequence). This CDR3 has 15 residues. After removal of 9 bases from V and 7 bases from J, the junction contained 12 bases not matched to a gene. This CDR3 is CASRHLAGAFNEQFF. The CDR3 nucleotides read TGTGCCAGTCGACACCTAGCGGGGGCCTTTAATGAGCAGTTCTTC.

This clone appeared once. V is TRBV7-9 and J is TRBJ2-7, with D tentatively TRBD2 (6 bases). Germline CDR1 and CDR2: SEHNR and FQNEAQ (reference sequence). The CDR3 is 14 residues long. Trimming removed 1 base at V and 2 bases at J, with 9 bases between. In DNA form, the CDR3 reads TGTGCCAGCAGCTTAGGGGGGGAGGCCTACGAGCAGTACTTC. It is translated as CASSLGGEAYEQYF. Drawing the rest from reference TRBV7-9 and TRBJ2-7, the complete variable domain is DTGVSQNPRHKITKRGQNVTFRCDPISEHNRLYWYRQTLGQGPEFLTYFQNEAQLEKSRLLSDRFSAERPKGSFSTLEIQRTEQGDSAMYLCASSLGGEAYEQYFGPGTRLTVT.

As DNA, the CDR3 is TGTGCCAGCAGCCCGTACCGCACAGATACGCAGTATTTT. This codes for CASSPYRTDTQYF. The J gene is TRBJ2-3, the V gene TRBV6-5; no reliable D call. CDR3 length: 13 amino acids. The germline V and J ends were trimmed by 6 bases and 1 base, with 8 bases remaining between them. Germline-derived CDR1 and CDR2 are MNHEY and SVGAGI.

The V and J genes are TRBV13 and TRBJ2-4; a possible D gene is TRBD1 (6 bases). There are 14 residues in the CDR3. V was cut by 4 bases and J by 5 bases, with 12 bases left in between. Per the germline V gene, CDR1 is PRHDT and CDR2 is FYEKMQ (reference sequence). DNA for the CDR3: TGTGCCAGCAGCTCCATCAGGACAGAAAACATTCAGTACTTC. Its translation is CASSSIRTENIQYF.

This clone was observed at least ten times. The chain couples TRBV9 to TRBJ2-5; a weak D match, TRBD2 (6 bases). CDR3 size: 15 residues. V shed 3 bases and J shed 5 bases, with 17 bases lying between them. Germline CDR1 reads SGDLS; CDR2 reads YYNGEE. CDR3 sequence: CASSGTWGDSETQYF. As DNA, the CDR3 is TGTGCCAGCAGCGGGACCTGGGGGGATTCGGAGACCCAGTACTTC. Supplemented by reference TRBV9 and TRBJ2-5, the full variable domain reads DSGVTQTPKHLITATGQRVTLRCSPRSGDLSVYWYQQSLDQGLQFLIQYYNGEERAKGNILERFSAQQFPDLHSELNLSSLELGDSALYFCASSGTWGDSETQYFGPGTRLLVL.

The chain recombines TRBV2 with TRBJ1-2; D uncertain. The ends were cut back, 10 bases at V and 8 bases at J, with 14 bases in the middle. The CDR3 is 11 residues long. Looked up from germline, CDR1 is SNHLY and CDR2 is FYNNEI. This CDR3 is CAISTGSGYTF. The CDR3, as DNA: TGTGCCATATCGACCGGGAGCGGCTACACCTTC. Complete variable domain (other parts from reference TRBV2 and TRBJ1-2): EPEVTQTPSHQVTQMGQEVILRCVPISNHLYFYWYRQILGQKVEFLVSFYNNEISEKSEIFDDQFSVERPDGSNFTLKIRSTKLEDSAMYFCAISTGSGYTFGSGTRLTVV.

The chain recombines TRBV14 with TRBJ2-7; D is undetermined. CDR3 length: 12 residues. V lost 3 bases and J lost 5, with 8 bases in between. The germline CDR1 and CDR2 sequences are SGHDN and FVKESK. CDR3 sequence reads: CASSHFWDEQYF. The CDR3 nucleotides read TGTGCCAGCAGCCATTTCTGGGACGAGCAGTACTTC.

The chain combines TRBV9 with TRBJ2-3; D possibly matches TRBD1 or TRBD2 (5 bases each). This CDR3 region has 14 residues. With 2 bases removed from V and 3 bases from J, the gap between germline ends came to 10 bases. CDR1 and CDR2 from the germline V gene are SGDLS and YYNGEE. This CDR3 reads CASSVSGATDTQYF. CDR3 coding DNA: TGTGCCAGCAGCGTGTCCGGGGCTACAGATACGCAGTATTTT.

This clone came up once. This chain connects TRBV30 to TRBJ1-2; 7 nucleotides agree with TRBD1. Germline trimming cut 1 base from V and 8 bases from J; bases unmatched to any gene: 4. CDR1 and CDR2 from the germline V gene are GTSNPN and SVGIG (reference sequence). CDR3 length: 12 amino acids. The CDR3: CAWSEGAAGYTF. The CDR3 bases are TGTGCCTGGAGTGAGGGGGCTGCCGGCTACACCTTC. The full variable domain, with the rest looked up from reference TRBV30 and TRBJ1-2, is SQTIHQWPATLVQPVGSPLSLECTVEGTSNPNLYWYRQAAGRGLQLLFYSVGIGQISSEVPQNLSASRPQDRQFILSSKKLLLSDSGFYLCAWSEGAAGYTFGSGTRLTVV.

This chain joins TRBV5-1 and TRBJ1-3; D uncertain. Germline CDR1 is SGHRS and CDR2 is YFSETQ. The V gene lost 4 bases and the J gene lost 4 bases, with 12 bases spanning the gap. The CDR3 is 14 residues long. The CDR3 nucleotides read TGCGCCAGCAGCCCCCGATGCAGAGGAAACACCATATATTTT. The encoded protein is CASSPRCRGNTIYF.

This chain joins TRBV25-1 and TRBJ2-3; no firm D call. The CDR3 is made up of 17 amino acids. CDR1 and CDR2 (germline): MGHDK, SYGVNS. V was trimmed by 5 bases and J by 0 bases, leaving 18 bases between them. As DNA, the CDR3 is TGTGCCAGCAGTCCAGGTGACGGCTTCTTAAGCACAGATACGCAGTATTTT. The encoded protein is CASSPGDGFLSTDTQYF.